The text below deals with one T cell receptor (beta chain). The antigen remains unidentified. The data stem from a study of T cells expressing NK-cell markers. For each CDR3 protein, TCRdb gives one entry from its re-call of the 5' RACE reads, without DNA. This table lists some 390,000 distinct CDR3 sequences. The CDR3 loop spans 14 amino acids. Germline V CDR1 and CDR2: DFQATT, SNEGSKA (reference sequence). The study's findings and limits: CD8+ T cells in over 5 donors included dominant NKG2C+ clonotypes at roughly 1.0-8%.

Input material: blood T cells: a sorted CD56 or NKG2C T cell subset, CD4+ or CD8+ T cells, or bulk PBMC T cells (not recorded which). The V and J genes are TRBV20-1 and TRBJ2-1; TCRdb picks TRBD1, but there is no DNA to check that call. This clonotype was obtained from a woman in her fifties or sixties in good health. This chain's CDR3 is CSARLANGGNEQFF.